This is a list of T cell receptor beta chains from one sample in a study of shared clonotypes between healthy human individuals. Assay used: immunoSEQ multiplex PCR; TCRdb lists only in-frame clones, some missing. The data hold under 750,000 clones, with 55% to 80% observed a single time. The source material was memory CD4+ T cells sorted from blood. Receptors originate from a woman under 40 in good health. Both conserved end residues are part of each CDR3. A D gene is named only where the DNA matches it firmly. The size entry is marked missing in some rows and otherwise reads once, few, many or a size class.

j_call	v_call	d_call	clone_size	cdr3_aa	cdr3_nt
TRBJ2-2	TRBV4-1	-	-	CASSHQTRNTGELFF	TGCGCCAGCAGCCATCAGACACGTAACACCGGGGAGCTGTTTTTT
TRBJ2-2	TRBV18	TRBD2	few	CASSPRAGDDTGELFF	TGTGCCAGCTCACCACGGGCGGGAGATGACACCGGGGAGCTGTTTTTT
TRBJ2-7	TRBV6-5	-	-	CASSHRGARAYEQYF	TGTGCCAGCAGCCATCGAGGCGCCAGGGCCTACGAGCAGTACTTC
TRBJ2-1	TRBV19	TRBD2	few	CASSIMGIAGVNEQFF	TGTGCCAGTAGTATTATGGGGATAGCGGGAGTTAATGAGCAGTTCTTC
TRBJ1-5	TRBV6-1	TRBD1	-	CASLGQGNQPQHF	TGTGCCAGCTTAGGACAGGGTAATCAGCCCCAGCATTTT
TRBJ2-7	TRBV2	TRBD1	-	CASSRTGSYEQYF	TGTGCCAGCAGCCGGACAGGATCCTACGAGCAGTACTTC
TRBJ1-1	TRBV5-4	-	-	CASSQAAVLNTEAFF	TGTGCCAGCAGCCAAGCTGCAGTCTTGAACACTGAAGCTTTCTTT
TRBJ1-1	TRBV28	-	-	CASSLPTGNTEAFF	TGTGCCAGCAGTTTACCTACTGGGAACACTGAAGCTTTCTTT
TRBJ2-3	TRBV2	-	-	CASSTSGGNPWGDTQYF	TGTGCCAGCAGCACAAGCGGCGGGAACCCCTGGGGGGATACGCAGTATTTT
TRBJ1-1	TRBV7-9	-	-	CASSLKVWNTEAFF	TGTGCCAGCAGCTTAAAGGTCTGGAACACTGAAGCTTTCTTT